This TCR beta chain was observed in a study of neoadjuvant anti-PD-1 for oral cavity cancer. About the research overall: Nivolumab at 3 mg/kg was mostly given biweekly, three to four doses, pre-surgery. Study observations and caveats: PBMC Gini-index clonality exceeded responders' in non-responders post-nivolumab.

This table comes from immunoSEQ multiplex PCR, and its TCRdb copy is limited to in-frame clones, with some not included. Among under 85,000 clones listed, 70% to 85% were seen once. The CDR3 loop spans 14 amino acids. Trimming at V came to 2 bases and at J to 7 bases, leaving 10 bases not matched to a gene. Germline CDR1 and CDR2: GTSNPN and SVGIG (reference sequence). A single count supports this clone. Its antigen remains unidentified. V is TRBV30 and J is TRBJ2-7, with 8 bases lining up with TRBD2. The sample in question was PBMCs, obtained before nivolumab (anti-PD-1) treatment. The clonotype originates from a person aged 35 to 85 with oral cavity squamous cell carcinoma. The CDR3 spells CAWSHSGGAREQYF. In DNA, the CDR3 is TGTGCCTGGAGTCACTCGGGAGGGGCGAGAGAGCAGTACTTC.